The following is a T cell receptor (beta chain) sequence with its context. This clonotype was seen many times. Which antigen it targets is not known. No quality values exist for individual bases; no much larger clone is one base distant. The data were taken from a study of CD8 T cells in ankylosing spondylitis (dated by TCRdb to the late 2010s). For the study in its entirety: The study profiled T cell receptor beta repertoires in healthy donors and ankylosing spondylitis patients to find disease-linked TCR variants. In total, the full study cohort was made up of some 110 healthy donors and 25 ankylosing spondylitis patients. Peripheral blood was sampled, and synovial fluid was also collected from ankylosing spondylitis patients. What the authors observed across the whole study: The disease-linked clones showed a CD8+ phenotype and occurred at relatively low frequencies in peripheral blood. Some of the motif variants had been reported before in the synovial fluid and blood of reactive arthritis patients, a finding that suggests common disease-initiation mechanisms. A TCR beta motif of roughly 8 highly homologous amino acid variants appeared characteristic of blood from ankylosing spondylitis patients. Significant enrichment of the disease-linked clones was reported in matched synovial fluid samples from ankylosing spondylitis patients.

TCRdb records Illumina HiSeq 2500 as the sequencer. Quantitative 5'-RACE with molecular barcodes was the method used to prepare the TCR beta libraries. Under the source paper's analysis protocol: A new computational method based on a probabilistic model of VDJ rearrangement was used to identify disease-linked TCR variants. In-frame beta chains were kept once TCRdb had trimmed the public reads at Q25 with fastp and called clones with MiXCR. Each entry merges the rows of one CDR3 protein and shows their most common DNA and genes. It is TCRdb's table, rather than the study itself, that gives the V and J calls and clone size. A total of roughly 91,000 distinct CDR3 sequences appear in this sample, almost 8.5% of them only once. Around 10% of the sample is held by the ten biggest clonotypes. Sequenced: blood, either unsorted or a sorted T cell fraction (not recorded which). The sequence was obtained from a male donor with ankylosing spondylitis or in good health (not recorded which).

CDR3 sequence: CASSPVSLSGNIQYF. The nucleotide sequence reads TGTGCCAGCAGCCCAGTTTCCCTTAGTGGAAACATTCAGTACTTC. The V and J genes are TRBV6-1 and TRBJ2-4, with no confident D gene call. The CDR1 and CDR2 encoded by the germline V gene are MNHNS and SASEGT. Deletion took 6 bases off V and 6 bases off J, with a span of 18 bases between the germline ends. The CDR3 runs 15 residues from the cysteine to the phenylalanine. This entry keeps only the CDR3 DNA: 45 bases, framed from base 1.